One and the same sample provided the 31 T cell receptor beta chains below, sequenced in a study of T cell clones after liver transplantation. Measured with immunoSEQ multiplex PCR; TCRdb has only the in-frame clones, and not every one. This sample has some 40,000 clones, with around 83% found just once. The sample consisted of CD4+ T cells from blood, taken 24 months after liver transplant. Receptor source: a human patient who received a liver transplant. The graft donor may be the source of some T cells.

The J gene is TRBJ1-3, the V gene TRBV27; maybe TRBD1 (6 bases). Germline V gives CDR1 MNHEY, CDR2 SMNVEV (reference sequence). With 5 bases removed from V and 4 bases from J, the gap between germline ends came to 15 bases. This CDR3 is 15 amino acids long. CDR3 amino acids: CASSELGARGNTIYF. The CDR3 bases are TGTGCCAGCAGTGAATTGGGGGCGCGCGGAAACACCATATATTTT.

The V call is TRBV28, the J call TRBJ2-3; 9 nucleotides match TRBD2. CDR3 length equals 18 residues. Unmatched junction bases numbered 16, after V lost 7 bases and J lost 2 bases. Germline V lookup: CDR1 MDHEN, CDR2 SYDVKM. The CDR3 loop is CASTTPYGLAGTTDTQYF. The CDR3 nucleotides are TGTGCCAGCACGACCCCCTACGGGCTAGCGGGGACCACAGATACGCAGTATTTT.

The V gene is TRBV9, the J gene TRBJ2-3; the match to TRBD1 covers 8 bases. The germline CDR1 and CDR2 sequences are SGDLS and YYNGEE. This CDR3 region has 15 residues. The V segment lost 0 bases and the J segment 7 bases; nucleotides outside the gene matches: 7. CDR3 bases: TGTGCCAGCAGCGTAGGGAGGACAGGGTCATATACGCAGTATTTT. Translated, it gives CASSVGRTGSYTQYF.

The V gene is TRBV11-3, the J gene TRBJ2-1; 11 positions agree with TRBD2. Trimming cost V 2 bases and J 3 bases; bases outside gene matches: 3. Germline CDR1 reads SGHNT; CDR2 reads YENEEA. The CDR3 has 16 amino acids. For the CDR3, the DNA is TGTGCCAGCAGCTTAACCGGGACTAGCGGCTACAATGAGCAGTTCTTC. It specifies CASSLTGTSGYNEQFF.

The chain has TRBV12-5 and TRBJ1-4; D not resolved. Per germline, CDR1 LGHNT and CDR2 FRNRAP. V lost 7 bases to trimming and J lost 8 bases, with 20 bases between them. The CDR3 has 15 residues. DNA of the CDR3: TGTGCTAGTGCAAAGGGAAACCCGAAGTACGAAAAACTGTTTTTT. Encoded protein: CASAKGNPKYEKLFF.

The DNA for the CDR3 is TGTGCCAGCTCACCGTTTACAGGGAAGGCCCCCTATGGCTACACCTTC. Translation gives CASSPFTGKAPYGYTF. The rearrangement uses TRBV18 and TRBJ1-2; D is perhaps TRBD1 (6 bases). The V end lost 3 bases, the J end lost 4 bases, and 18 bases lay between the germline ends. CDR3 size: 16 residues. CDR1 is KGHSH, CDR2 LQKENI, per germline.

The chain joins TRBV9 to TRBJ1-6; D gene uncertain. This CDR3 spans 15 amino acids. Germline assignment: CDR1 SGDLS and CDR2 YYNGEE. V lost 0 bases and J lost 8, with 12 bases in between. The CDR3 DNA is TGTGCCAGCAGCGTAGGTCCGTCCGGGGATTCACCCCTCCACTTT. This codes for CASSVGPSGDSPLHF.

The rearrangement links TRBV5-6 to TRBJ1-2; D gene ambiguous. Germline V gives CDR1 SGHDT, CDR2 YYEEEE. The CDR3 runs 12 residues. V lost 1 base and J 4 bases, leaving 5 bases between the germline ends. The DNA for the CDR3 is TGTGCCAGCAGCTTGCTGGGCTATGGCTACACCTTC. This sequence encodes CASSLLGYGYTF. The full variable domain, its missing parts supplied by reference TRBV5-6 and TRBJ1-2, is DAGVTQSPTHLIKTRGQQVTLRCSPKSGHDTVSWYQQALGQGPQFIFQYYEEEERQRGNFPDRFSGHQFPNYSSELNVNALLLGDSALYLCASSLLGYGYTFGSGTRLTVV.

In its sample, this clone was seen once. This sequence joins TRBV7-9 and TRBJ1-4; D gene uncertain. Germline V CDR1 and CDR2: SEHNR, FQNEAQ (reference sequence). V lost 2 bases and J lost 3, with 7 bases in between. The CDR3 consists of 14 residues. The CDR3 DNA reads as TGTGCCAGCAGCTTACGGGGAGCTAATGAAAAACTGTTTTTT. As protein: CASSLRGANEKLFF.

V usage is TRBV7-2 and J usage is TRBJ2-1; TRBD2 agrees at 11 bases. CDR1 and CDR2 (germline): SGHTA, FQGNSA. V gave up 2 bases and J gave up 5 bases; unmatched junction bases: 5. The CDR3 is 16 amino acids. DNA for the CDR3: TGTGCCAGCAGCTTAAGTCTAGCGGGAGGCCACAATGAGCAGTTCTTC. Translation: CASSLSLAGGHNEQFF.

The chain uses TRBV7-3 and TRBJ1-1; D call uncertain. Looked up from germline, CDR1 is SGHTA and CDR2 is FQGTGA. Trimming pared 2 bases from V and 1 base from J, leaving 5 bases between. The CDR3 runs 13 residues. CDR3 bases: TGTGCCAGCAGCTTATGGCGGAACACTGAAGCTTTCTTT. Its translation is CASSLWRNTEAFF.

The chain carries TRBV6-1 and TRBJ1-2; possible D gene TRBD1, 6 bases. This CDR3 spans 18 amino acids. V gave up 0 bases and J gave up 0 bases, with 17 bases separating them. Germline V lookup: CDR1 MNHNS, CDR2 SASEGT. The CDR3 coding sequence is TGTGCCAGCAGTGAAGCGATGGTCCGCACAGGGTCTAACTATGGCTACACCTTC. This gives the protein CASSEAMVRTGSNYGYTF.

This clone was picked up a small number of times. The chain couples TRBV4-3 to TRBJ2-5, with 11 bases matching TRBD1. Germline V lookup: CDR1 LGHNA, CDR2 YSLEER. V was clipped by 0 bases and J by 5 bases; unmatched bases: 8. This CDR3 comprises 17 residues. This chain's CDR3 is CASSQDRGTGGRETQYF. The CDR3 coding sequence is TGCGCCAGCAGCCAAGATCGGGGGACAGGGGGAAGGGAGACCCAGTACTTC.

The chain couples TRBV2 to TRBJ1-5; no reliable D call. V was trimmed by 5 bases and J by 0 bases, leaving 17 bases between them. The CDR3 consists of 17 residues. Looked up from germline, CDR1 is SNHLY and CDR2 is FYNNEI. In DNA form, the CDR3 reads TGTGCCAGCAGTCGATCCGGGAGCGCGTCTAGCAATCAGCCCCAGCATTTT. Its translation is CASSRSGSASSNQPQHF. The whole variable domain, remainder taken from reference TRBV2 and TRBJ1-5, is EPEVTQTPSHQVTQMGQEVILRCVPISNHLYFYWYRQILGQKVEFLVSFYNNEISEKSEIFDDQFSVERPDGSNFTLKIRSTKLEDSAMYFCASSRSGSASSNQPQHFGDGTRLSIL.

This chain joins TRBV18 and TRBJ1-4; D ambiguous. V was clipped by 0 bases and J by 8 bases, with 19 bases between them. This CDR3 is built from 17 residues. Germline assignment: CDR1 KGHSH and CDR2 LQKENI. CDR3 sequence: CASSPPSGNLLKEKLFF. CDR3 nucleotide sequence: TGTGCCAGCTCACCACCTTCCGGCAACCTTCTAAAGGAAAAACTGTTTTTT.

The chain combines TRBV6-1 with TRBJ1-5, with D possibly matching TRBD1 (6 bases). The germline V and J ends were trimmed by 4 bases and 4 bases, with 8 bases remaining between them. This CDR3 has 13 amino acids. CDR1 is MNHNS, CDR2 SASEGT, per germline. CDR3 amino acids: CASSVQGNQPQHF. CDR3 DNA: TGTGCCAGCAGTGTCCAGGGGAATCAGCCCCAGCATTTT.

This chain uses TRBV7-9 with TRBJ2-3; D not certain. Germline loops: CDR1 SEHNR, CDR2 FQNEAQ (reference sequence). Trimming cost V 5 bases and J 0 bases, with 3 bases left between them. CDR3 length: 12 amino acids. DNA for the CDR3: TGTGCCAGCAGCCCCAGCACAGATACGCAGTATTTT. It codes for CASSPSTDTQYF.

V usage is TRBV7-9 and J usage is TRBJ1-4; TRBD1 matches 8 bases. Unmatched junction bases numbered 11, after V lost 3 bases and J lost 5 bases. The CDR3 consists of 17 residues. Germline V gene data show CDR1 as SEHNR and CDR2 as FQNEAQ (reference sequence). CDR3: CASSFNGGRDRNEKLFF. CDR3 coding DNA: TGTGCCAGCAGCTTTAATGGGGGACGGGACAGGAATGAAAAACTGTTTTTT.

The chain recombines TRBV6-1 with TRBJ2-5, with 9 bases identical to TRBD2. Trimming at V came to 2 bases and at J to 4 bases, leaving 5 bases not matched to a gene. Germline V CDR1 and CDR2: MNHNS, SASEGT. This CDR3 region has 15 residues. The CDR3 loop is CASSEQISGRETQYF. The CDR3 DNA sequence: TGTGCCAGCAGTGAACAAATTAGCGGGAGAGAGACCCAGTACTTC.

The CDR3 region has the DNA TGCGCCAGCAGCCTGCAGGACTCTGCAACTAATGAAAAACTGTTTTTT. Translated: CASSLQDSATNEKLFF. V gene TRBV5-1 combines with J gene TRBJ1-4; no definite D call. V lost 4 bases, J lost 0 bases, and 13 bases lay in between. In germline, CDR1 is SGHRS, CDR2 YFSETQ. This CDR3 has 16 residues.

The genes are TRBV5-1 and TRBJ2-7, with D tentatively TRBD2 (7 bases). There are 16 residues in the CDR3. Trimming cost V 0 bases and J 2 bases, with 15 bases left between them. CDR1 SGHRS and CDR2 YFSETQ come from the germline V gene. The CDR3 region is CASSLGGGAPTYEQYF. CDR3 DNA: TGCGCCAGCAGCTTGGGGGGGGGCGCCCCCACCTACGAGCAGTACTTC.

The V gene is TRBV28, the J gene TRBJ2-3; D might be TRBD2 (6 bases). The germline V and J ends were trimmed by 6 bases and 0 bases, with 13 bases remaining between them. Per the germline V gene, CDR1 is MDHEN and CDR2 is SYDVKM. The CDR3 covers 15 residues. CDR3 in amino acids: CASRVGGISTDTQYF. Written as DNA, the CDR3 is TGTGCCAGCAGAGTCGGCGGGATCAGCACAGATACGCAGTATTTT.

The J gene is TRBJ2-5, the V gene TRBV15, with a tentative D call TRBD1 (7 bases). V was pared by 8 bases and J by 4 bases, with 20 bases between. The germline V gene encodes CDR1 LNHNV and CDR2 YYDKDF (reference sequence). The CDR3 spans 15 residues. The CDR3 spells CATGQRQGGPETQYF. The CDR3 coding sequence is TGTGCCACCGGACAACGACAGGGAGGACCAGAGACCCAGTACTTC.

The V call is TRBV29-1, the J call TRBJ2-3; D possibly corresponds to TRBD2 (5 bases). The V end lost 7 bases, the J end lost 4 bases, and 9 bases lay between the germline ends. From germline, CDR1 is SQVTM and CDR2 ANQGSEA. There are 11 residues in the CDR3. The chain's CDR3 is CSAEGADTQYF. CDR3 nucleotide sequence: TGCAGCGCAGAGGGAGCAGATACGCAGTATTTT.

The chain joins TRBV7-9 to TRBJ2-7, with 9 bases aligning to TRBD2. J gave up 0 bases and V 3 bases, and 6 bases lay outside the gene matches. Looked up from germline, CDR1 is SEHNR and CDR2 is FQNEAQ (reference sequence). The CDR3 is made up of 16 amino acids. The CDR3 is CASSFPSGGSSYEQYF. The CDR3 nucleotides are TGTGCCAGCAGCTTCCCGAGCGGGGGGAGCTCCTACGAGCAGTACTTC. Full variable domain (remainder filled in from reference TRBV7-9 and TRBJ2-7): DTGVSQNPRHKITKRGQNVTFRCDPISEHNRLYWYRQTLGQGPEFLTYFQNEAQLEKSRLLSDRFSAERPKGSFSTLEIQRTEQGDSAMYLCASSFPSGGSSYEQYFGPGTRLTVT.

The chain has TRBV9 and TRBJ1-2; the match to TRBD1 covers 11 bases. CDR1 is SGDLS, CDR2 YYNGEE, per germline. CDR3 length: 16 residues. The V segment lost 0 bases and the J segment 2 bases; nucleotides outside the gene matches: 3. CDR3: CASSVARDRGNYGYTF. The CDR3 DNA reads TGTGCCAGCAGCGTAGCCCGGGACAGGGGGAACTATGGCTACACCTTC.

The CDR3 sequence is CASSLPAGAQYGYTF. The CDR3, as DNA: TGCGCCAGCAGCCTCCCGGCGGGGGCGCAGTATGGCTACACCTTC. This chain uses TRBV4-1 with TRBJ1-2, with D possibly being TRBD1 (6 bases). This CDR3 spans 15 amino acids. Trimming took 4 bases from V and 5 from J, leaving 17 bases between them. CDR1 and CDR2 from the germline V gene are MGHRA and YSYEKL.

This clone has just a few counts. This chain connects TRBV4-2 to TRBJ2-3; 9 bases fit TRBD2. The V segment lost 0 bases and the J segment 5 bases; nucleotides outside the gene matches: 12. There are 18 residues in the CDR3. Germline assignment: CDR1 LGHNA and CDR2 YNFKEQ. CDR3 in amino acids: CASSQEVRAGGLLDTQYF. CDR3 bases: TGTGCCAGCAGCCAAGAGGTGCGCGCGGGGGGGCTTTTAGATACGCAGTATTTT.

The J gene is TRBJ2-5, the V gene TRBV5-1; TRBD2 matches 9 bases. CDR3 size: 16 residues. Trimming at V came to 3 bases and at J to 5 bases, leaving 11 bases not matched to a gene. CDR1 is SGHRS, CDR2 YFSETQ, per germline. The CDR3 nucleotides are TGCGCCAGCAGCTCTGGGCAGCTAGCGGGGAGGGAGACCCAGTACTTC. Amino acid sequence: CASSSGQLAGRETQYF.

This chain joins TRBV6-6 and TRBJ2-1, with a weak D call TRBD2 (5 bases). Between the trimmed V and J ends, which lost 4 bases and 6 bases, there was a span of 19 bases. This CDR3 spans 16 amino acids. CDR1 is MNHNY and CDR2 is SVGAGI in the germline V gene (reference sequence). The CDR3 region has the DNA TGTGCCAGCAGTTTCACCCTAGCCGGGAAGCCCAATGAGCAGTTCTTC. Its protein is CASSFTLAGKPNEQFF.

The chain is built from TRBV7-3 and TRBJ2-5; perhaps TRBD2 as D (6 bases). Between the trimmed V and J ends, which lost 2 bases and 4 bases, there was a span of 11 bases. The CDR3 loop spans 14 amino acids. The germline CDR1 and CDR2 sequences are SGHTA and FQGTGA. The DNA of the CDR3 is TGTGCCAGCAGCTTAGTCGGACTACCAGAGACCCAGTACTTC. Amino acid sequence: CASSLVGLPETQYF.